The rows below give T cell receptor beta chains drawn from one sample of a study of cytomegalovirus exposure and HLA in healthy donors. TCRdb keeps only in-frame clones here, not all; method: immunoSEQ multiplex PCR. This table has under 200,000 clones, 80% to 90% appearing once. The sample was PBMCs. Source of these receptors: a woman under 30 in good health and CMV-seronegative. The CDR3 runs from the conserved cysteine through the conserved F or W. D genes are given only for firm matches. Expanded clones are given a class, and other clones once, few, many or no size at all.

>TRBV29-1|-|TRBD1|TRBJ2-7
TGCAGCGTTGACGGCAGGGGGCCGTACGAGCAGTACTTC
CSVDGRGPYEQYF
>TRBV5-1|-|-|TRBJ2-5
TGCGCCAGCAGCGGAGGAGGAATCGGGGAGACCCAGTACTTC
CASSGGGIGETQYF
>TRBV21-1|few|-|TRBJ1-3
TGTGCCAGGGCACAGGGGTGCGGAAACACCATATATTTT
CARAQGCGNTIYF
>TRBV30|-|-|TRBJ1-4
TGTGCCTTCACGGGAGGGGGGAAACTGTTTTTT
CAFTGGGKLFF
>TRBV6-1|few|TRBD1|TRBJ1-2
TGTGCCAGCATCATAATAGACAGGGAAGGCGATGGCTACACCTTC
CASIIIDREGDGYTF
>TRBV5-1|-|TRBD2|TRBJ2-7
TGCGCCAGCAGCCGGGGACTACTCTACGAGCAGTACTTC
CASSRGLLYEQYF
>TRBV6-1|-|-|TRBJ2-7
TGTGCCAGCAGTTCCGCGTTACAGGGCCGCTACGAGCAGTACTTC
CASSSALQGRYEQYF
>TRBV2|-|-|TRBJ2-5
TGTGCCAGCAGTGAAGGCCTAGTCGGAGAGACCCAGTACTTC
CASSEGLVGETQYF
>TRBV10-1|-|-|TRBJ2-1
TGCGCCAGCACCCCCAGCAATGAGCAGTTCTTC
CASTPSNEQFF
>TRBV28|few|TRBD2|TRBJ2-2
TGTGCCAGCAGCTCAAGACTAGCGGGAGTAGAGGTCACCGGGGAGCTGTTTTTT
CASSSRLAGVEVTGELFF
>TRBV7-6|-|TRBD1|TRBJ2-7
TGTGCCAGCAGCCGGGGGACAGGGGCCCCTTCCCAATACGAGCAGTACTTC
CASSRGTGAPSQYEQYF
>TRBV7-6|-|-|TRBJ1-1
TGTGCCAGCAGCTATGACGGGGACACTGAAGCTTTCTTT
CASSYDGDTEAFF
>TRBV7-9|-|-|TRBJ1-6
TGTGCCAGCAGCTTTGACAGTCTTAATTCACCCCTCCACTTT
CASSFDSLNSPLHF
>TRBV10-2|-|TRBD2|TRBJ2-3
TGCGCCAGCAGTGAGTCAAAGGCGGGAGGGCTGACCGGTTCGCAGTATTTT
CASSESKAGGLTGSQYF
>TRBV15|-|-|TRBJ2-1
TGTGCCACCAGCAGAGATCTTGTAGGACGGCGGCGGGGTCTCCACAATGAGCAGTTCTTC
CATSRDLVGRRRGLHNEQFF
>TRBV19|once|-|TRBJ2-7
TGTGCCAGTAGCAGACAGGCTACGAGCTCCTACGAGCAGTACTTC
CASSRQATSSYEQYF
>TRBV6-1|once|TRBD1|TRBJ1-4
TGTGCCAGCAGTTCAGGGGGGTCTGAAAAACTGTTTTTT
CASSSGGSEKLFF
>TRBV27|-|TRBD1|TRBJ2-7
TGTGCCAGCAGTAATGACAGGGGCTGGGGCGGTAACGAGCAGTACTTC
CASSNDRGWGGNEQYF
>TRBV2|-|TRBD2|TRBJ2-6
TGTGCCAGCACCTCGACTAGCGGGGGGTCTGGGGCCAACGTCCTGACTTTC
CASTSTSGGSGANVLTF
>TRBV18|-|-|TRBJ2-2
TGTGCCAGCTCACCGAATTTTGGAGCGAACACCGGGGAGCTGTTTTTT
CASSPNFGANTGELFF
>TRBV10-3|-|TRBD2|TRBJ2-3
TGTGCCATCAGCCGACCTAGCGGGGGCAGCACAGATACGCAGTATTTT
CAISRPSGGSTDTQYF
>TRBV28|-|-|TRBJ2-2
TGTGCCACCCCCACCAACGGCGGGGAGCTGTTTTTT
CATPTNGGELFF